This TCR beta chain was sequenced in a study of blood T cells in healthy people across ages. General observations from the study: Naive CD4+ cell counts and diversity both ran higher in long-lived than in aged donors. Estimates of diversity drawn from one million T cells were considered underestimates.

As for this clonotype: Its antigen is not known.

It was with a sample-barcoded 5' primer and a J-beta primer mix that a second PCR of roughly 7 to 12 cycles was run. Each CDR3 protein gets one entry after TCRdb re-called the 5' RACE reads with MiXCR. The sample lists about 1 million distinct CDR3 sequences; under 30% were seen once. The CDR3 has 17 amino acids. V was shortened by 1 base and J by 6 bases, with 19 bases between the two germline ends. Germline values: CDR1 SGHTA, CDR2 FQGNSA. The data were also submitted as part of a second study, on T cells of mothers and their children. That paper notes: RNA was extracted, and all of it went into cDNA synthesis at roughly 1.5 ug per 15 ul. The second PCR used the M1S primer, and this primer added sample barcodes and 2-4 random nucleotides.

This receptor was taken from a girl aged 2-10 years in good health. Sequenced material: blood. The J gene is TRBJ1-5, the V gene TRBV7-2, with a possible D match to TRBD1 (5 bases). For the CDR3, the DNA is TGTGCCAGCAGCTTAGAGGCTCGTGGGGGTGTCGGTCAGCCCCAGCATTTT. This codes for CASSLEARGGVGQPQHF.